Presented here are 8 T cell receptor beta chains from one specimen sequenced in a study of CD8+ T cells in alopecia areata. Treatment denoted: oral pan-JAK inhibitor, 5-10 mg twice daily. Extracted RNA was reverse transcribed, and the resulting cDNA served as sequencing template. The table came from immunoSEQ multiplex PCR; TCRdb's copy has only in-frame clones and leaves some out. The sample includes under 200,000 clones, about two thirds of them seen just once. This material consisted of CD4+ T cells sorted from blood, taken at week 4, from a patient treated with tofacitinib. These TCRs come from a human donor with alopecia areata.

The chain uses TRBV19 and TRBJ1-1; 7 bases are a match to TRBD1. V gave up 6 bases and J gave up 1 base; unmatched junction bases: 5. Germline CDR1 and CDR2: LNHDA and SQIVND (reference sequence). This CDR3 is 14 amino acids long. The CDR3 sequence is CASRTGTANTEAFF. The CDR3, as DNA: TGTGCCAGTAGGACCGGGACAGCGAACACTGAAGCTTTCTTT.

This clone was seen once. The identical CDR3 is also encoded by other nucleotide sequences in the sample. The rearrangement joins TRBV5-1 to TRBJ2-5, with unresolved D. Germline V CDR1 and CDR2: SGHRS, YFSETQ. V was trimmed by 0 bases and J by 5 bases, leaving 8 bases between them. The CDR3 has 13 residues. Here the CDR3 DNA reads TGCGCCAGCAGCTTGGAAGGTAGCGAGACCCAGTACTTC. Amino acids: CASSLEGSETQYF.

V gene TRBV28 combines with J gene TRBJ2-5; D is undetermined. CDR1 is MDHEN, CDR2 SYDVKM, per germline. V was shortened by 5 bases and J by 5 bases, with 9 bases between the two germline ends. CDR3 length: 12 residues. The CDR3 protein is CASSLPWETQYF. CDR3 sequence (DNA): TGTGCCAGCAGTCTACCCTGGGAGACCCAGTACTTC.

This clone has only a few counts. CDR3 residues: CASSYEGPAGELFF. As DNA, the CDR3 is TGTGCCAGCAGTTACGAGGGGCCGGCTGGGGAGCTGTTTTTT. The chain links TRBV6-5 to TRBJ2-2, with D perhaps being TRBD1 or TRBD2 (5 bases each). This CDR3 is built from 14 residues. Germline-derived CDR1 and CDR2 are MNHEY and SVGAGI. Deletions cut 2 bases from V and 8 bases from J, with 12 bases between.

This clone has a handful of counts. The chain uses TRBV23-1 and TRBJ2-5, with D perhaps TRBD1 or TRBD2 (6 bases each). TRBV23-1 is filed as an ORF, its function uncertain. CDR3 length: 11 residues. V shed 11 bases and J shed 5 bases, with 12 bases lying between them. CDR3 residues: CARGPVETQYF. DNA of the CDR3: TGCGCCCGGGGGCCGGTGGAGACCCAGTACTTC.

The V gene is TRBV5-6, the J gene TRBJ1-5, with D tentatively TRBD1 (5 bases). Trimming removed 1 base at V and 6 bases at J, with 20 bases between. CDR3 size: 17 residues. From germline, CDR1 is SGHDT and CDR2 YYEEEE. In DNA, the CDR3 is TGTGCCAGCAGCTTGAATTTTCGGGGGAATATAGGTCAGCCCCAGCATTTT. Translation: CASSLNFRGNIGQPQHF.

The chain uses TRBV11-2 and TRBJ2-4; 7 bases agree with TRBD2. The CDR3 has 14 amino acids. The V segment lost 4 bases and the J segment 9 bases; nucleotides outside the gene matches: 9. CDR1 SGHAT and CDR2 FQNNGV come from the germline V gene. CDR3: CASSWGGPSGIQYF. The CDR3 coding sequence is TGTGCCAGCAGCTGGGGAGGGCCTTCGGGCATTCAGTACTTC.

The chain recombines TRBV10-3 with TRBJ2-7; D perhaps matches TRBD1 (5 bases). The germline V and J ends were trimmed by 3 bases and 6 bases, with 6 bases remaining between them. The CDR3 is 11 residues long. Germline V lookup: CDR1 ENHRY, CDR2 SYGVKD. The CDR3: CAISERGEQYF. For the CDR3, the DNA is TGTGCCATCAGTGAAAGGGGCGAGCAGTACTTC.